This T cell receptor beta chain was documented in a study of CD8+ T cells in alopecia areata. The V gene's germline CDR1 is SQVTM and CDR2 ANQGSEA. The CDR3 has 15 amino acids. J gave up 3 bases and V 4 bases, and 5 bases lay outside the gene matches. TCR sequencing used cDNA made by reverse transcription of extracted RNA. Sequenced by immunoSEQ multiplex PCR; TCRdb stores in-frame clones only, minus some. The sample comprises 150,000 to 200,000 clones, about 65% of which are singletons, and 1.3% rests with the top ten. Indicated treatment: oral pan-JAK inhibitor, 5-10 mg twice daily. Sequencing used CD4+ T cells sorted from blood, obtained between weeks 49 and 50, from a patient treated with tofacitinib. The TCR sequence derives from a human donor with alopecia areata. The rearrangement links TRBV29-1 to TRBJ2-3; 12 bases match TRBD2. The CDR3 protein is CSVGRGLAGTDTQYF. The CDR3 region has the DNA TGCAGCGTTGGACGCGGACTAGCGGGAACAGATACGCAGTATTTT.